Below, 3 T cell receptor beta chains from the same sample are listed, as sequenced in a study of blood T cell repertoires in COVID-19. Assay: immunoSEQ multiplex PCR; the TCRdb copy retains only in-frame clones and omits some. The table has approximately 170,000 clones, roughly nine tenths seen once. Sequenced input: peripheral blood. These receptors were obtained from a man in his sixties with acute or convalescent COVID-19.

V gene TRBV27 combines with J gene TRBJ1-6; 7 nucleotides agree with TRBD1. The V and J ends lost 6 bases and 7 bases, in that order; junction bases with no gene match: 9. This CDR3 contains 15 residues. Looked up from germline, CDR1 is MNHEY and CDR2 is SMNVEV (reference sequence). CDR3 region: CASSERTGLNSPLHF. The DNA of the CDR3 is TGTGCCAGCAGCGAAAGGACAGGCTTAAATTCACCCCTCCACTTT.

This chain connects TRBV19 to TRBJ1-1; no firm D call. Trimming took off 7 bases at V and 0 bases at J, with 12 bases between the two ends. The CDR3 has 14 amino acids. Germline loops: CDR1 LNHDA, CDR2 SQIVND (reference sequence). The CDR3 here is CASTEGRMNTEAFF. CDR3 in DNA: TGTGCCAGTACCGAGGGCAGGATGAACACTGAAGCTTTCTTT.

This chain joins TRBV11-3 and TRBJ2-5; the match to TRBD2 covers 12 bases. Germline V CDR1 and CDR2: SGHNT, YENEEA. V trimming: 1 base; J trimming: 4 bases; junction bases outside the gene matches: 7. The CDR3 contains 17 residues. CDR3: CASSLGLAGDRGETQYF. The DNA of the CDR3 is TGTGCCAGCAGCTTAGGACTAGCGGGAGATCGAGGAGAGACCCAGTACTTC.